These T cell receptor beta chains were read from a single sample in a study of CD8 T cells in ankylosing spondylitis. One entry per CDR3 protein results from TCRdb running MiXCR on the 5' RACE reads. The data show some 450,000 distinct CDR3 sequences, 15% to 20% seen once. The specimen sequenced was blood, either unsorted or a sorted T cell fraction (not recorded which). The receptors derive from a male donor with ankylosing spondylitis. The CDR3 runs from the conserved cysteine through the conserved F or W. Each record gives: clone size, J gene, D gene, V gene, CDR3 DNA, CDR3 protein. A D gene is named only where the DNA matches it firmly. Clone size is not always given. Where it is, it says once, few, many or a class for expanded clones.

.	TRBJ2-3	.	TRBV7-2	TGTGCCAGCAGCTTAGGAAGGCTAGCAGATACGCAGTATTTT	CASSLGRLADTQYF
few	TRBJ2-4	TRBD2	TRBV5-1	TGCGCCAGCAGTAGCGCGGGGGTCTGGAACATTCAGTACTTC	CASSSAGVWNIQYF
.	TRBJ2-2	TRBD2	TRBV5-1	TGCGCCAGCAGCCCACTAGCGGGGGTCGCCGGGGAGCTGTTTTTT	CASSPLAGVAGELFF
few	TRBJ2-3	TRBD2	TRBV7-2	TGTGCCAGCAGCTTATCGGGACTAGCGGGAGCCACAGATACGCAGTATTTT	CASSLSGLAGATDTQYF
.	TRBJ1-1	.	TRBV12-3/TRBV12-4	TGTGCCAGCAGTTTAGGGGCTGGGTCAGGAGCTTTCTTT	CASSLGAGSGAFF
once	TRBJ2-5	TRBD1	TRBV24-1	TGTGCCACCAGTGATCCGGACAGGAAAGAGACCCAGTACTTC	CATSDPDRKETQYF
.	TRBJ2-7	.	TRBV5-1	TGCGCCAGCAGCCGTTTAGGGACTGATTCCCCGGCCGAGCAGTACTTC	CASSRLGTDSPAEQYF
.	TRBJ1-2	TRBD1	TRBV5-1	TGCGCCAGCAGCTTGGCCCTTGGACAGGGGAGCTATGGCTACACCTTC	CASSLALGQGSYGYTF
.	TRBJ2-2	.	TRBV5-6	TGTGCCAGCAGCTTCGGACAGTTGGACCCCGGGGAGCTGTTTTTT	CASSFGQLDPGELFF
few	TRBJ2-5	TRBD2	TRBV4-1	TGCGCCAGCAGCCAAGCGGCTAGCGGGGGGCCTCAAGAGACCCAGTACTTC	CASSQAASGGPQETQYF
many	TRBJ2-1	.	TRBV5-1	TGCGCCAGCAGCTTGGCTTCTAGCTTCTCCAATGAGCAGTTCTTC	CASSLASSFSNEQFF
few	TRBJ1-5	.	TRBV12-3/TRBV12-4	TGTGCCAGCAGCACCGACAGGAACAATCAGCCCCAGCATTTT	CASSTDRNNQPQHF
many	TRBJ2-2	TRBD1	TRBV12-3/TRBV12-4	TGTGCCAGCAGTAGGGGTGGGACAGGTCCGACCGGGGAGCTGTTTTTT	CASSRGGTGPTGELFF
.	TRBJ2-1	.	TRBV6-1	TGTGCCAGCAGTGAAGCGGGGGGGCACAATGAGCAGTTCTTC	CASSEAGGHNEQFF